This T cell receptor beta chain was captured by sequencing in a study of shared clonotypes between healthy human individuals. Study-level points and caveats: Rarefaction curves obtained for sorted subsets showed sequencing incomplete despite large depth.

Remarks on this clone: No antigen is known for it.

TCRdb's copy holds only in-frame clones and misses some; the assay was immunoSEQ multiplex PCR. The sample contains around 2.1 million clones, around 95% of which appear only once. Trimming cost V 3 bases and J 4 bases, with 13 bases left between them. The CDR3 runs to 14 residues. The germline gives CDR1 WNHNN, CDR2 SYGVQD (reference sequence). Specimen: naive CD4+ T cells sorted from blood. Subset described: CD45RA+ positively selected. The sequence came from a man aged 18 to 29 in good health. The gene calls are TRBV10-1 and TRBJ2-7, with D possibly TRBD2 on 5 matching bases. This CDR3 is CASSEGSGRYEQYF. The CDR3 DNA is TGCGCCAGCAGTGAAGGGAGTGGGAGATACGAGCAGTACTTC.